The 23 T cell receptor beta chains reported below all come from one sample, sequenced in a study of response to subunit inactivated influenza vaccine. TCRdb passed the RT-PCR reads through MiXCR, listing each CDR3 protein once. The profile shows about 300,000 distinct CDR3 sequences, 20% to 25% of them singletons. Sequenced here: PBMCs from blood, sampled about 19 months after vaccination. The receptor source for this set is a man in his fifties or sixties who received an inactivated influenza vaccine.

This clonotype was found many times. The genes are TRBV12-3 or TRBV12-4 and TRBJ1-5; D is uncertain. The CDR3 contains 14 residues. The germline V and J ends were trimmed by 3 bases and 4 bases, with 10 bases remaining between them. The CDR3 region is CASSFVPGNQPQHF. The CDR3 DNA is TGTGCCAGCAGTTTCGTCCCGGGGAATCAGCCCCAGCATTTT.

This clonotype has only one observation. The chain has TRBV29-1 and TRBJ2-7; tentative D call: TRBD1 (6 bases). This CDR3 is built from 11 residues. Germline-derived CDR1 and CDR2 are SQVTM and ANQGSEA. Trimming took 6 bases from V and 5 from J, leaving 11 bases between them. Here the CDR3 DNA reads TGCAGCGTAGCGAGGGGGAACGAGCAGTACTTC. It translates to CSVARGNEQYF.

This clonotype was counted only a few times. The CDR3 loop is CASSPDMTNSPLHF. The CDR3 nucleotides read TGTGCCAGCAGCCCAGACATGACGAATTCACCCCTCCACTTT. This chain connects TRBV3-1 to TRBJ1-6; D is uncertain. Trimming left V 4 bases short and J 7 bases short, with 11 bases between. CDR3 length: 14 residues. CDR1 is LGHDT and CDR2 is YNNKEL in the germline V gene (reference sequence). The whole variable domain, filled in from reference TRBV3-1 and TRBJ1-6, reads DTAVSQTPKYLVTQMGNDKSIKCEQNLGHDTMYWYKQDSKKFLKIMFSYNNKELIINETVPNRFSPKSPDKAHLNLHINSLELGDSAVYFCASSPDMTNSPLHFGNGTRLTVT.

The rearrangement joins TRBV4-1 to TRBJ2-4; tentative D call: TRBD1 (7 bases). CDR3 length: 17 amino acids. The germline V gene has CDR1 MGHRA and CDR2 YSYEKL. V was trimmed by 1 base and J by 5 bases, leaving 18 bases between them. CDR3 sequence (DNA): TGCGCCAGCAGCCAAGTTATTTCCCGGAGGGGGCAAAACATTCAGTACTTC. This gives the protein CASSQVISRRGQNIQYF.

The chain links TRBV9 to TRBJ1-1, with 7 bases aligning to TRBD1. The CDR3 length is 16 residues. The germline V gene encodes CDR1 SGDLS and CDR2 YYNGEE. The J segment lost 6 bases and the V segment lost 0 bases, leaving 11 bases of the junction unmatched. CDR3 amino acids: CASSVASRGRHSEAFF. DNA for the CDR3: TGTGCCAGCAGCGTAGCTTCGAGGGGGCGTCATTCTGAAGCTTTCTTT. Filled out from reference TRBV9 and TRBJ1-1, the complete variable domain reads DSGVTQTPKHLITATGQRVTLRCSPRSGDLSVYWYQQSLDQGLQFLIQYYNGEERAKGNILERFSAQQFPDLHSELNLSSLELGDSALYFCASSVASRGRHSEAFFGQGTRLTVV.

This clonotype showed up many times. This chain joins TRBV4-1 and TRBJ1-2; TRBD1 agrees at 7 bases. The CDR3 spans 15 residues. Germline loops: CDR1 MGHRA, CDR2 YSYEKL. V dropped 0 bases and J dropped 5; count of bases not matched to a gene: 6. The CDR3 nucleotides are TGCGCCAGCAGCCAAGATAGAGGGGGCGCTTATGGCTACACCTTC. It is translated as CASSQDRGGAYGYTF.

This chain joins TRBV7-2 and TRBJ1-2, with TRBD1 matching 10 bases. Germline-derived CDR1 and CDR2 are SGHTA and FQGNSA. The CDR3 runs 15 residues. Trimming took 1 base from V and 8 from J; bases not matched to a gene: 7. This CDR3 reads CASSLVGTGDFGYTF. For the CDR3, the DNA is TGTGCCAGCAGCTTAGTAGGGACAGGGGACTTCGGCTACACCTTC.

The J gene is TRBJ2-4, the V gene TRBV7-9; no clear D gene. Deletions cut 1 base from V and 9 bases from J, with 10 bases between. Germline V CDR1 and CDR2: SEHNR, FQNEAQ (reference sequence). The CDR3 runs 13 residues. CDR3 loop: CASSLGPGGIQYF. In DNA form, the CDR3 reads TGTGCCAGCAGCTTAGGTCCGGGTGGCATTCAGTACTTC.

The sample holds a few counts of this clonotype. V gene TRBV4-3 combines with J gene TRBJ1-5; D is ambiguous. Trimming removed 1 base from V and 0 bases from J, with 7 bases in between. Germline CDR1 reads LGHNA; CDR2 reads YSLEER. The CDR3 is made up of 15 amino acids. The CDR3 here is CASSQGSNSNQPQHF. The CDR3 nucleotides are TGCGCCAGCAGCCAAGGCTCGAATAGCAATCAGCCCCAGCATTTT.

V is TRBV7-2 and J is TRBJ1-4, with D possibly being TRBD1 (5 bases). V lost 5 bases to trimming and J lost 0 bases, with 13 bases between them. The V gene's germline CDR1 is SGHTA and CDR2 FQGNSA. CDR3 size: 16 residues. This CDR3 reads CASSVRDVATNEKLFF. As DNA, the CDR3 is TGTGCCAGCAGCGTACGGGACGTTGCAACTAATGAAAAACTGTTTTTT.

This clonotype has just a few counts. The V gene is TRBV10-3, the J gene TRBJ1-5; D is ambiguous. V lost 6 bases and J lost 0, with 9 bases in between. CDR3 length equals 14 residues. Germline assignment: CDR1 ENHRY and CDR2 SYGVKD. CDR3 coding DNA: TGTGCCATCAGCCAAGAGAGTAGCAATCAGCCCCAGCATTTT. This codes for CAISQESSNQPQHF.

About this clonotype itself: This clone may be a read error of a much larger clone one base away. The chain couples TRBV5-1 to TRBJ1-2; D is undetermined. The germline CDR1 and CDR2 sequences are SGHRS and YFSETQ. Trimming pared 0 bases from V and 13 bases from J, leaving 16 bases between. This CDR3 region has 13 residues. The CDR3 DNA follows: TGCGCCAGCAGCTTGGGGGAGACCAAGGGTTGCACCTTC. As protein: CASSLGETKGCTF.

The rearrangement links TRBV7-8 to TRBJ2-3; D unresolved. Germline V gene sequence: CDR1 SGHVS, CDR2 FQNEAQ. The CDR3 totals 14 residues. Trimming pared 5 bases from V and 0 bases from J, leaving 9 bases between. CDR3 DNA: TGTGCCAGCAGCGGGCCGTCAAGCACAGATACGCAGTATTTT. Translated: CASSGPSSTDTQYF.

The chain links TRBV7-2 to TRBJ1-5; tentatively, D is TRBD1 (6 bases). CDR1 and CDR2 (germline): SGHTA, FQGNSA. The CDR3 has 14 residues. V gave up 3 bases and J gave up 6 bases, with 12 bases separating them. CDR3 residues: CASSFTGPSQPQHF. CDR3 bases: TGTGCCAGCAGCTTTACAGGGCCCTCTCAGCCCCAGCATTTT.

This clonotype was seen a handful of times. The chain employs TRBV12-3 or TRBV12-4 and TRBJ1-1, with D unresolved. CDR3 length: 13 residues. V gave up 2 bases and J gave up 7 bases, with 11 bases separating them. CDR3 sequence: CASSLQLKSEAFF. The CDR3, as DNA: TGTGCCAGCAGTTTACAATTGAAGAGTGAAGCTTTCTTT.

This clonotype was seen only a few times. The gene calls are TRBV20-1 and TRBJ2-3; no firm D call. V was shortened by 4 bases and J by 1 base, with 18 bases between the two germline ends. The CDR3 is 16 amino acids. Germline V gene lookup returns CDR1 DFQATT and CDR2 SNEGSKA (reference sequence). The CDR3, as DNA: TGCAGTGCTACCACTTTAGGTCCGGCGGGCACAGATACGCAGTATTTT. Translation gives CSATTLGPAGTDTQYF.

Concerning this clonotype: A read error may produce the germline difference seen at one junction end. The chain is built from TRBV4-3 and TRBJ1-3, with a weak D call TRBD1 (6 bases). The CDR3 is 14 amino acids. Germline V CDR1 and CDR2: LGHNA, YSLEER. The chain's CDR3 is CASSQEPKVRDKAF. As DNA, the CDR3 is TGCGCCAGCAGCCAAGAACCCAAAGTCAGGGACAAAGCATTT.

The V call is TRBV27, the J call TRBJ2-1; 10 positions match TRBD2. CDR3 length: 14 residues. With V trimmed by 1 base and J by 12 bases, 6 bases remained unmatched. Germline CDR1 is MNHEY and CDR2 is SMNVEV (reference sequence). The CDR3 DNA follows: TGTGCCAGCAGTTTATTTACTAGCGGGATTACGCAGTTCTTC. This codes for CASSLFTSGITQFF.

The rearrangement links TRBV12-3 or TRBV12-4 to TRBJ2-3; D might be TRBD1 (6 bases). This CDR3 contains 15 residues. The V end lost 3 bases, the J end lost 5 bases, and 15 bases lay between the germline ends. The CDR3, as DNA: TGTGCCAGCAGTTTCTCGGGGACAACCAGAGATACGCAGTATTTT. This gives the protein CASSFSGTTRDTQYF.

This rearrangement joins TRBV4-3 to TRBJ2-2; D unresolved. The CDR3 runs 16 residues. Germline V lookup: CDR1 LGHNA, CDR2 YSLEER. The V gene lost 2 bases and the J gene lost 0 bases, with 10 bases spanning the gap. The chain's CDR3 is CASSQMGRANTGELFF. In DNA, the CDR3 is TGCGCCAGCAGCCAAATGGGCAGAGCGAACACCGGGGAGCTGTTTTTT.

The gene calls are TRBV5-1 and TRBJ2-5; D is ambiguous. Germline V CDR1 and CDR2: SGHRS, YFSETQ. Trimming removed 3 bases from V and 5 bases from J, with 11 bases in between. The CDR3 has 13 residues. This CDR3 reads CASSSGVRETQYF. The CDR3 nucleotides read TGCGCCAGCAGCTCGGGCGTGAGGGAGACCCAGTACTTC.

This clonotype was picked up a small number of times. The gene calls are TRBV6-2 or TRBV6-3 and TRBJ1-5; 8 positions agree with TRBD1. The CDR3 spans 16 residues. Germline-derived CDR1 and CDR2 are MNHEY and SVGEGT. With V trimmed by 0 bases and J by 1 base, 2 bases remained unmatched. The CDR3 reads CASSYSRTGSNQPQHF. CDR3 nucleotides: TGTGCCAGCAGTTACTCTAGGACAGGGAGCAATCAGCCCCAGCATTTT.

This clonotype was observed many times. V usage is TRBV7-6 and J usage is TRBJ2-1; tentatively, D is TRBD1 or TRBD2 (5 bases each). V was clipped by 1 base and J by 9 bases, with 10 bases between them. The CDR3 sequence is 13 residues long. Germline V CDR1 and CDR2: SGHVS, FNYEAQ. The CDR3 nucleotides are TGTGCCAGCAGCTTAGTCGGGGCGGGTGAGCAGTTCTTC. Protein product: CASSLVGAGEQFF.